This T cell receptor (beta chain) derives from a study of blood T cell repertoires in COVID-19. Overall study context: The United States, Italy and Spain provided the acute and convalescent COVID-19 samples. PBMCs, B-cell-depleted T cells, or T cells were the source of the cDNA or gDNA that made up the material.

In the original processing: Nucleated cell number was recorded as an estimate derived from reference gene primer amplification. Sequencing used immunoSEQ multiplex PCR; TCRdb keeps in-frame clones, though not all of them. The V and J calls and clone size are taken from that table; D and trimming were inferred from the DNA. The data show about 150,000 clones, more than 80% seen once. The CDR3 runs 16 residues. The ends were cut back, 2 bases at V and 4 bases at J, with 15 bases in the middle. Germline lookup yields CDR1 MNHEY and CDR2 SVGEGT. This receptor was obtained from an older woman with active COVID-19. The rearrangement uses TRBV6-2 or TRBV6-3 and TRBJ1-5, with D unresolved. Sequencing used peripheral blood. CDR3 residues: CASSYPTDFLNQPQHF. As DNA, the CDR3 is TGTGCCAGCAGTTACCCAACGGACTTTCTGAATCAGCCCCAGCATTTT.